Following are 27 T cell receptor beta chains from one sample sequenced in a study of blood T cells in healthy people across ages. It was with a sample-barcoded 5' primer and a J-beta primer mix that a second PCR of roughly 6 to 12 cycles was run. TCRdb recomputed calls from the 5' RACE reads with MiXCR, one row per CDR3 protein. The sample lists 650,000 to 900,000 distinct CDR3 sequences; about 62% were seen once. The specimen was blood. These receptors were collected from a man aged 25-40 years in good health.

The rearrangement uses TRBV20-1 and TRBJ2-5; 8 bases agree with TRBD1. The J call may be mistaken, given a closer DNA end match to TRBJ2-7. Germline V gene lookup returns CDR1 DFQATT and CDR2 SNEGSKA (reference sequence). The CDR3 runs 13 residues. The CDR3 reads CSARQGANGEQYF. Written as DNA, the CDR3 is TGCAGTGCTAGACAGGGGGCGAACGGCGAGCAGTACTTC.

This clonotype was seen ten or more times. The chain links TRBV20-1 to TRBJ2-6, with 7 bases identical to TRBD1. The CDR3 is made up of 19 amino acids. The junction had 11 bases not matched to a gene; V was cut back by 0 bases and J by 0 bases. Germline V gives CDR1 DFQATT, CDR2 SNEGSKA (reference sequence). This CDR3 reads CSARDFRLGGSSGANVLTF. The CDR3 DNA reads as TGCAGTGCTAGAGATTTTAGGTTAGGGGGCAGCTCTGGGGCCAACGTCCTGACTTTC.

The V gene is TRBV29-1, the J gene TRBJ1-1, with D perhaps matching TRBD1 (5 bases). The V gene lost 7 bases and the J gene lost 3 bases, with 21 bases spanning the gap. This CDR3 has 15 amino acids. In germline, CDR1 is SQVTM, CDR2 ANQGSEA. The CDR3 sequence is CSASGHSSWDTEAFF. CDR3 sequence (DNA): TGCAGCGCATCGGGGCACTCATCGTGGGACACTGAAGCTTTCTTT.

This clonotype showed up just a few times. The chain combines TRBV12-3 or TRBV12-4 with TRBJ2-3; D is unresolved. The CDR3 contains 16 residues. Trimming stripped 7 bases from V and 0 bases from J, with 17 bases between. The CDR3 bases are TGTGCCAGCACTTCTTGGGCCCAGGCTAGCACAGATACGCAGTATTTT. This sequence encodes CASTSWAQASTDTQYF.

The V gene is TRBV12-3 or TRBV12-4, the J gene TRBJ2-6; TRBD2 matches at 8 bases. V dropped 7 bases and J dropped 0; count of bases not matched to a gene: 11. This CDR3 is 18 amino acids long. Written as DNA, the CDR3 is TGTGCCAGCACAGGAGAAAGGACTAGCTCCTCTGGGGCCAACGTCCTGACTTTC. Residues: CASTGERTSSSGANVLTF.

This chain links TRBV7-2 with TRBJ1-5; TRBD1 matches at 9 bases. This CDR3 region has 16 residues. Germline lookup yields CDR1 SGHTA and CDR2 FQGNSA. V lost 4 bases and J lost 3; bases outside the gene matches: 7. CDR3 in amino acids: CASSSPTGGPNQPQHF. The CDR3 DNA is TGTGCCAGCAGCTCACCAACAGGGGGCCCCAATCAGCCCCAGCATTTT.

The chain is built from TRBV9 and TRBJ2-1; 8 bases align to TRBD1. The last part of the DNA fits TRBJ2-7 better; the J call may be wrong. From germline, CDR1 is SGDLS and CDR2 YYNGEE. The CDR3 contains 15 residues. This CDR3 reads CASSDQGALYNEQYF. CDR3 sequence (DNA): TGTGCCAGCAGCGATCAGGGGGCACTCTACAATGAGCAGTACTTC.

This clonotype has a handful of counts. This chain joins TRBV27 and TRBJ2-1; unclear D gene. Germline V lookup: CDR1 MNHEY, CDR2 SMNVEV (reference sequence). Trimming shortened V by 5 bases and J by 3 bases, and 11 bases separated the two germline ends. CDR3 length: 14 residues. CDR3 region: CASSLKQIYNEQFF. As DNA, the CDR3 is TGTGCCAGCAGTCTAAAGCAGATCTACAATGAGCAGTTCTTC.

This clonotype appeared once. J is TRBJ2-1 and V is TRBV7-3; 14 nucleotides align to TRBD2. The CDR3 consists of 17 residues. CDR1 and CDR2 (germline): SGHTA, FQGTGA. J gave up 10 bases and V 3 bases, and 11 bases lay outside the gene matches. For the CDR3, the DNA is TGTGCCAGCAGCTTCCGACTAGCGGGGGGGTTGGGAGAGGAGCAGTTCTTC. This encodes CASSFRLAGGLGEEQFF.

This clonotype was counted a few times. This chain joins TRBV7-6 and TRBJ1-4; D remains ambiguous. The ends were cut back, 5 bases at V and 7 bases at J, with 14 bases in the middle. The CDR3 length is 14 residues. CDR1 is SGHVS, CDR2 FNYEAQ, per germline. CDR3 DNA sequence: TGTGCCAGCAGCCCGCGGCGCATGGGTGAAAAACTGTTTTTT. It yields the protein CASSPRRMGEKLFF.

This sequence joins TRBV12-3 or TRBV12-4 and TRBJ2-5, with 9 positions matching TRBD1. The CDR3 is 15 amino acids. Trimming removed 1 base from V and 11 bases from J; junction bases left unmatched: 11. CDR3 nucleotide sequence: TGTGCCAGCAGTTTAGAGGGACAGGGTTTCGCTGAGCAGTACTTC. It codes for CASSLEGQGFAEQYF.

This rearrangement joins TRBV20-1 to TRBJ2-7; 9 bases match TRBD1. The CDR3 has 15 residues. The V gene end was trimmed by 6 bases and the J gene end by 1 base; junction bases not matched to a gene: 10. CDR1 and CDR2 (germline): DFQATT, SNEGSKA (reference sequence). The CDR3 is CSAPLWDRVSYEQYF. The CDR3 bases are TGCAGTGCCCCCCTCTGGGACAGGGTTTCCTACGAGCAGTACTTC.

This clonotype has more than one count but fewer than ten. This chain joins TRBV7-8 and TRBJ2-3; 7 bases fit TRBD1. The CDR3 is 14 residues long. V gave up 5 bases and J gave up 4 bases; unmatched junction bases: 6. Germline assignment: CDR1 SGHVS and CDR2 FQNEAQ. The CDR3 spells CASSLLQGADTQYF. CDR3 coding DNA: TGTGCCAGCAGCCTTCTTCAGGGGGCAGATACGCAGTATTTT.

The chain recombines TRBV7-2 with TRBJ1-2, with 8 nucleotides matching TRBD1. J was trimmed by 4 bases and V by 5 bases; bases with no gene match: 9. The CDR3 has 15 amino acids. The germline CDR1 and CDR2 sequences are SGHTA and FQGNSA. Here the CDR3 reads CASSEGRDRFYGYTF. The CDR3 DNA reads TGTGCCAGCAGCGAGGGGCGGGACAGGTTCTATGGCTACACCTTC.

The chain links TRBV7-4 to TRBJ2-2; 7 nucleotides align to TRBD1. The CDR3 sequence is 15 residues long. CDR1 is SGHVT, CDR2 SQSDAQ, per germline. V lost 2 bases and J lost 1; bases outside the gene matches: 1. The CDR3 loop reads CASSLRDRNTGELFF. Here the CDR3 DNA reads TGTGCCAGCAGCTTACGGGACAGGAACACCGGGGAGCTGTTTTTT.

J is TRBJ2-6 and V is TRBV10-3; the D gene is possibly TRBD1 (6 bases). Germline CDR1 and CDR2: ENHRY and SYGVKD. The CDR3 is made up of 14 amino acids. V dropped 10 bases and J dropped 0 bases, with 10 bases sitting between them. CDR3 sequence (DNA): TGTGCCACTACGGACAGCTCTGGGGCCAACGTCCTGACTTTC. It specifies CATTDSSGANVLTF.

The table lists this clonotype with a few counts. The chain joins TRBV9 to TRBJ2-6, with TRBD1 identical over 7 bases. This CDR3 comprises 17 residues. CDR1 SGDLS and CDR2 YYNGEE come from the germline V gene. V shed 4 bases and J 0 bases; nucleotides not matched to a gene: 7. For the CDR3, the DNA is TGTGCCAGCAGCAAACCGGGACAGCTCTCTGGGGCCAACGTCCTGACTTTC. Its translation is CASSKPGQLSGANVLTF.

The V call is TRBV2, the J call TRBJ2-5; D unclear. There are 12 residues in the CDR3. Germline V gene sequence: CDR1 SNHLY, CDR2 FYNNEI. The V end was cut by 0 bases, the J end by 5 bases, with 4 bases between. For the CDR3, the DNA is TGTGCCAGCAGTGAAGCGCGGGAGACCCAGTACTTC. It codes for CASSEARETQYF.

The CDR3 nucleotides are TGTGCCAGCAGCATTGAAAACTCCGGGATGGACCTCCAAGAGACCCAGTACTTC. Its translation: CASSIENSGMDLQETQYF. The rearrangement joins TRBV21-1 to TRBJ2-5; the DNA was not compared with TRBD2, the D call given in the table. TRBV21-1 is flagged as a pseudogene. The length of the CDR3 is 18 residues.

This chain links TRBV25-1 with TRBJ1-2; a possible D gene is TRBD1 (6 bases). The ends were cut back, 6 bases at V and 3 bases at J, with 17 bases in the middle. CDR3 length: 15 amino acids. Per the germline V gene, CDR1 is MGHDK and CDR2 is SYGVNS. Written as DNA, the CDR3 is TGTGCCAGCAGGGGGAACAGGGTCATCGACTATGGCTACACCTTC. Translated, it gives CASRGNRVIDYGYTF.

This rearrangement joins TRBV7-9 to TRBJ1-5; D gene ambiguous. CDR3 length equals 14 residues. V was cut by 5 bases and J by 4 bases, with 12 bases left in between. Germline CDR1 reads SEHNR; CDR2 reads FQNEAQ (reference sequence). The CDR3 here is CASSQERVNQPQHF. CDR3 nucleotide sequence: TGTGCCAGCAGCCAGGAAAGGGTGAATCAGCCCCAGCATTTT.

The V gene is TRBV27, the J gene TRBJ2-3, with D possibly matching TRBD2 (6 bases). Germline V gene lookup returns CDR1 MNHEY and CDR2 SMNVEV (reference sequence). V lost 5 bases, J lost 11 bases, and 17 bases lay in between. The length of the CDR3 is 13 residues. The CDR3 region is CASSKTPGVMQYF. CDR3 in DNA: TGTGCCAGCAGTAAAACACCGGGAGTTATGCAGTATTTT.

The chain employs TRBV2 and TRBJ1-5; 9 bases line up with TRBD1. This CDR3 region has 15 residues. CDR1 and CDR2 (germline): SNHLY, FYNNEI. The V and J ends lost 6 bases and 3 bases, in that order; junction bases with no gene match: 6. The DNA for the CDR3 is TGTGCCAGCAGCCGGGGACAGGGTAACAATCAGCCCCAGCATTTT. This translates into CASSRGQGNNQPQHF. Combining the CDR3 with reference TRBV2 and TRBJ1-5 gives the whole variable domain EPEVTQTPSHQVTQMGQEVILRCVPISNHLYFYWYRQILGQKVEFLVSFYNNEISEKSEIFDDQFSVERPDGSNFTLKIRSTKLEDSAMYFCASSRGQGNNQPQHFGDGTRLSIL.

CDR3 DNA sequence: TGTGCCAGCAGTGACAGGGTCGATACTGAAGCTTTCTTT. It translates to CASSDRVDTEAFF. This chain connects TRBV2 to TRBJ1-1, with a weak D call TRBD1 (5 bases). CDR3 length: 13 amino acids. The V and J ends lost 3 bases and 5 bases respectively, with 10 bases between them. Germline CDR1 is SNHLY and CDR2 is FYNNEI.

This clonotype has just one count. This chain uses TRBV5-1 with TRBJ1-4, with TRBD1 identical over 9 bases. Unmatched junction bases numbered 4, after V lost 2 bases and J lost 8 bases. CDR3 length equals 14 residues. Germline values: CDR1 SGHRS, CDR2 YFSETQ. CDR3 sequence: CASSLRTGVEKLFF. CDR3 in DNA: TGCGCCAGCAGCTTACGGACAGGGGTGGAAAAACTGTTTTTT.

The V and J genes are TRBV20-1 and TRBJ2-7; TRBD1 agrees at 7 bases. The ends lost 3 bases at V and 1 base at J; junction bases unmatched: 3. Per germline, CDR1 DFQATT and CDR2 SNEGSKA (reference sequence). This CDR3 contains 13 residues. The CDR3 loop reads CSASWTGSYEQYF. The CDR3 nucleotides are TGCAGTGCTAGCTGGACAGGATCCTACGAGCAGTACTTC.

In this sample, this clonotype turned up many times. The chain uses TRBV10-3 and TRBJ2-7; 7 positions match TRBD2. Germline loops: CDR1 ENHRY, CDR2 SYGVKD. V was clipped by 7 bases and J by 0 bases; unmatched bases: 9. This CDR3 comprises 15 residues. CDR3 nucleotides: TGTGCCATCACCCCGGGGGGACCGAGCTCCTACGAGCAGTACTTC. This sequence encodes CAITPGGPSSYEQYF.